Detailed here is one TCR beta chain. In the authors' methods: Amplifying reference gene primers gave estimates of nucleated cell counts. TCRdb's table, derived via immunoSEQ multiplex PCR, lists solely in-frame clones and lacks some. Clonal size and the V and J genes are those of that table, whereas D and trimming came from the DNA. The data show 200,000 or so clones, 65% to 90% seen once. The germline CDR1 and CDR2 sequences are MGHDK and SYGVNS. There are 15 residues in the CDR3. V lost 2 bases, J lost 5 bases, and 6 bases stayed unmatched. This entry comes from a study of blood T cell repertoires in COVID-19. About the study: Both acute and convalescent COVID-19 samples were obtained from the United States, Italy and Spain. Sample material is recorded as cDNA or gDNA derived from T cells, B-cell-depleted T cells, or PBMCs.

V gene TRBV25-1 combines with J gene TRBJ2-1, with 7 bases fitting TRBD1. This receptor was taken from a human donor in a cohort sampled during active COVID-19. The sample was peripheral blood. CDR3 DNA sequence: TGTGCCAGCAGTGAACCGAGGACAGGAGACAATGAGCAGTTCTTC. Protein product: CASSEPRTGDNEQFF.